This T cell receptor (beta chain) is drawn from a study of shared clonotypes between healthy human individuals. This clone was recorded only once. V lost 1 base and J lost 5, with 12 bases in between. The CDR3 consists of 14 residues. Germline values: CDR1 SEHNR, CDR2 FQNEAQ (reference sequence). Assay: immunoSEQ multiplex PCR; the TCRdb copy retains only in-frame clones and omits some. The table records 2 million to 3 million clones, 90% to 95% of them present only once. Sequencing was done on a sample of naive CD4+ T cells from PBMCs. The subset was: CD45RA+ positively selected. The sequence came from a man aged 18 to 30 in good health. Some clones in this sample may be carry-over from other donors' samples. V and J are TRBV7-9 and TRBJ2-7; D perhaps matches TRBD1 (5 bases). The CDR3 sequence is CASSLDLLGDEQYF. The DNA for the CDR3 is TGTGCCAGCAGCTTAGACCTCCTAGGGGACGAGCAGTACTTC.